The sequence of this TCR beta chain was determined in a study of T cell repertoires in cytomegalovirus infection. About the study: Based on public TCR beta signatures, there were indications of CMV infection and of a matching HLA type. Study-wide findings and caveats: Ex vivo, HLA-C-restricted CMV-specific TCR beta clonotypes prevailed over the rest of the response.

Per germline, CDR1 SNHLY and CDR2 FYNNEI. This CDR3 contains 12 residues. V gave up 8 bases and J gave up 9 bases, with 11 bases separating them. TCRdb ran MiXCR on the reads and lists one entry per CDR3 protein. This repertoire shows about 400,000 distinct CDR3 sequences, approximately 18% found once; its top ten account for around 8.6%. A word on this clonotype: Its specificity is not known.

Sequencing was carried out using PBMCs. The origin of this receptor is a human donor in good health (CMV status not recorded). Some clones in this sample may be carry-over from other donors' samples. The chain carries TRBV2 and TRBJ1-6, with D unclear. CDR3 region: CASLTYGSPLHF. CDR3 nucleotide sequence: TGTGCCAGCCTGACGTATGGTTCACCCCTCCACTTT. Supplemented by reference TRBV2 and TRBJ1-6, the full variable domain reads EPEVTQTPSHQVTQMGQEVILRCVPISNHLYFYWYRQILGQKVEFLVSFYNNEISEKSEIFDDQFSVERPDGSNFTLKIRSTKLEDSAMYFCASLTYGSPLHFGNGTRLTVT.